The next 28 T cell receptor beta chains were all read from a single sample in a study of beta chain features in type 1 diabetes. Every isolated RNA sample was fully reverse transcribed, so sequencing captured expressed TCRB transcripts. Sequencing used immunoSEQ multiplex PCR; TCRdb keeps in-frame clones, though not all of them. The table shows fewer than 900,000 clones, with about 17% occurring only once. The specimen sequenced was naive CD4+ T cells from blood. The origin of the receptors is a woman between 18 and 29 years old in good health.

The rearrangement links TRBV18 to TRBJ2-1; a possible D gene is TRBD2 (7 bases). Per germline, CDR1 KGHSH and CDR2 LQKENI. The CDR3 sequence is 14 residues long. Deletions cut 3 bases from V and 8 bases from J, with 14 bases between. CDR3 DNA: TGTGCCAGCTCACCGAGTTGGGGGGGCCATGAGCAGTTCTTC. This encodes CASSPSWGGHEQFF.

This rearrangement joins TRBV7-2 to TRBJ2-1; D might be TRBD2 (6 bases). Germline V lookup: CDR1 SGHTA, CDR2 FQGNSA. The V and J ends lost 2 bases and 9 bases respectively, with 17 bases between them. CDR3 length equals 15 residues. The CDR3 here is CASSLTRLERGEQFF. The CDR3 DNA reads TGTGCCAGCAGCTTAACCCGACTAGAAAGGGGTGAGCAGTTCTTC. Supplemented by reference TRBV7-2 and TRBJ2-1, the full variable domain reads GAGVSQSPSNKVTEKGKDVELRCDPISGHTALYWYRQSLGQGLEFLIYFQGNSAPDKSGLPSDRFSAERTGGSVSTLTIQRTQQEDSAVYLCASSLTRLERGEQFFGPGTRLTVL.

This clone turned up a few times. The rearrangement uses TRBV6-1 and TRBJ1-5; D unclear. The length of the CDR3 is 13 residues. The germline gives CDR1 MNHNS, CDR2 SASEGT. Trimming took off 6 bases at V and 0 bases at J, with 6 bases between the two ends. The CDR3 loop is CASRAYSNQPQHF. The CDR3 DNA reads TGTGCCAGCAGGGCGTATAGCAATCAGCCCCAGCATTTT.

The V call is TRBV11-2, the J call TRBJ2-7, with 9 bases identical to TRBD1. The germline CDR1 and CDR2 sequences are SGHAT and FQNNGV. CDR3 length: 15 residues. The V and J ends lost 6 bases and 3 bases, in that order; junction bases with no gene match: 9. The CDR3 loop reads CASRQPGTGFYEQYF. The CDR3 DNA follows: TGTGCCAGCAGACAGCCCGGGACAGGGTTCTACGAGCAGTACTTC.

This clone was seen a handful of times. This rearrangement joins TRBV2 to TRBJ1-2; TRBD1 might be the D (6 bases). There are 12 residues in the CDR3. Trimming removed 8 bases at V and 4 bases at J, with 11 bases between. Germline V lookup: CDR1 SNHLY, CDR2 FYNNEI. CDR3 in DNA: TGTGCCAGCGTACAGGGCCCCTATGGCTACACCTTC. Amino acid sequence: CASVQGPYGYTF.

The chain uses TRBV11-2 and TRBJ2-7; 7 bases fit TRBD1. There are 16 residues in the CDR3. CDR1 SGHAT and CDR2 FQNNGV come from the germline V gene. Trimming at V came to 3 bases and at J to 2 bases, leaving 10 bases not matched to a gene. CDR3 residues: CASSFRRQGPAYEQYF. Written as DNA, the CDR3 is TGTGCCAGCAGCTTCCGACGACAGGGTCCGGCCTACGAGCAGTACTTC.

This clone was seen only a few times. The V gene is TRBV18, the J gene TRBJ1-1; D is perhaps TRBD1 (6 bases). This CDR3 is built from 14 residues. Germline CDR1 is KGHSH and CDR2 is LQKENI. The V end lost 0 bases, the J end lost 7 bases, and 12 bases lay between the germline ends. The DNA of the CDR3 is TGTGCCAGCTCACCACCGGTGGACAGAAATGAAGCTTTCTTT. It encodes CASSPPVDRNEAFF.

In its sample, this clone was seen a few times. The chain is built from TRBV7-8 and TRBJ2-1, with D perhaps TRBD1 (6 bases). The CDR3 sequence is 15 residues long. CDR1 and CDR2 (germline): SGHVS, FQNEAQ. The germline V and J ends were trimmed by 6 bases and 0 bases, with 12 bases remaining between them. This CDR3 is CASRFDRSSYNEQFF. The DNA for the CDR3 is TGTGCCAGCAGATTCGACAGGAGCTCCTACAATGAGCAGTTCTTC.

This clone has just a few counts. CDR3 nucleotide sequence: TGTGCCAGCAGCCAAGGGGCCGCGGGAACTACTAAGCAGTTCTTC. Protein: CASSQGAAGTTKQFF. This chain connects TRBV4-2 to TRBJ2-1; a weak D match, TRBD2 (6 bases). There are 15 residues in the CDR3. V was clipped by 1 base and J by 11 bases, with 18 bases between them. The germline V gene has CDR1 LGHNA and CDR2 YNFKEQ.

This chain links TRBV6-6 with TRBJ1-3, with a weak D call TRBD1 (5 bases). The germline CDR1 and CDR2 sequences are MNHNY and SVGAGI (reference sequence). This CDR3 comprises 14 residues. Trimming removed 5 bases at V and 8 bases at J, with 16 bases between. DNA for the CDR3: TGTGCCAGCAGTACGACAGCAAGGATTGACACCATATATTTT. This translates into CASSTTARIDTIYF.

This clone showed up just a few times. The chain combines TRBV6-6 with TRBJ2-7; TRBD1 might be the D (5 bases). V dropped 10 bases and J dropped 3 bases, with 13 bases sitting between them. The CDR3 has 12 residues. From germline, CDR1 is MNHNY and CDR2 SVGAGI (reference sequence). DNA for the CDR3: TGTGCCATTTCGTCGGACATCTACGAGCAGTACTTC. Its translation is CAISSDIYEQYF.

The genes are TRBV5-1 and TRBJ2-1; unclear D gene. Trimming removed 0 bases at V and 4 bases at J, with 8 bases between. Germline loops: CDR1 SGHRS, CDR2 YFSETQ. The CDR3 extends over 14 amino acids. DNA of the CDR3: TGCGCCAGCAGCTTGGAGGCCGAGTACAATGAGCAGTTCTTC. Amino acids: CASSLEAEYNEQFF.

The CDR3, as DNA: TGTGCCAGCAGTGAGGGTGGGACATATTCCTACGAGCAGTACTTC. It yields the protein CASSEGGTYSYEQYF. The J gene is TRBJ2-7, the V gene TRBV25-1; weak D call: TRBD1 (6 bases). The length of the CDR3 is 15 residues. The germline CDR1 and CDR2 sequences are MGHDK and SYGVNS. Deletions cut 3 bases from V and 1 base from J, with 13 bases between.

The J gene is TRBJ2-3, the V gene TRBV5-4; D is undetermined. Germline V gene sequence: CDR1 SGHNT, CDR2 YYREEE (reference sequence). The CDR3 contains 15 residues. With 3 bases removed from V and 2 bases from J, the gap between germline ends came to 13 bases. The CDR3 bases are TGTGCCAGCAGCTCATCAAGCGCATCCACAGATACGCAGTATTTT. Its translation is CASSSSSASTDTQYF.

This clone was recorded a few times. This chain joins TRBV7-9 and TRBJ2-1; the D is unclear. The CDR3 has 11 amino acids. Per germline, CDR1 SEHNR and CDR2 FQNEAQ (reference sequence). V lost 1 base, J lost 15 bases, and 10 bases lay in between. CDR3 amino acids: CASSLGGLLFF. The CDR3 bases are TGTGCCAGCAGCTTAGGGGGTTTACTGTTCTTC.

This clone was observed once. The chain carries TRBV6-5 and TRBJ2-7; the D gene could be TRBD1 or TRBD2 (6 bases each). Between the trimmed V and J ends, which lost 5 bases and 10 bases, there was a span of 18 bases. This CDR3 has 13 amino acids. Germline CDR1 reads MNHEY; CDR2 reads SVGAGI. The DNA of the CDR3 is TGTGCCAGCAGTCGGCGGGTTGGCGGGACACAGTACTTC. Amino acids: CASSRRVGGTQYF.

This clone was seen a handful of times. V and J are TRBV4-1 and TRBJ2-2; no clear D. The CDR3 has 16 residues. Germline loops: CDR1 MGHRA, CDR2 YSYEKL. The germline V and J ends were trimmed by 2 bases and 4 bases, with 14 bases remaining between them. CDR3: CASSQSISRFTGELFF. The CDR3 nucleotides are TGCGCCAGCAGCCAAAGCATATCGCGATTCACCGGGGAGCTGTTTTTT.

The J gene is TRBJ2-2, the V gene TRBV14; D gene unclear. V was trimmed by 1 base and J by 2 bases, leaving 11 bases between them. CDR1 and CDR2 (germline): SGHDN, FVKESK. The CDR3 extends over 16 amino acids. CDR3 DNA sequence: TGTGCCAGCAGCCAAGGCCGGCTGGGAAACACCGGGGAGCTGTTTTTT. Translating gives CASSQGRLGNTGELFF. Supplemented by reference TRBV14 and TRBJ2-2, the full variable domain reads EAGVTQFPSHSVIEKGQTVTLRCDPISGHDNLYWYRRVMGKEIKFLLHFVKESKQDESGMPNNRFLAERTGGTYSTLKVQPAELEDSGVYFCASSQGRLGNTGELFFGEGSRLTVL.

V is TRBV5-5 and J is TRBJ1-1, with unresolved D. The germline V gene has CDR1 SGHKS and CDR2 YYEKEE (reference sequence). Between the trimmed V and J ends, which lost 0 bases and 1 base, there was a span of 19 bases. The CDR3 extends over 18 amino acids. In DNA, the CDR3 is TGTGCCAGCAGCTTGGTGTCCCGGTCCACATCCCCGAACACTGAAGCTTTCTTT. Amino acid sequence: CASSLVSRSTSPNTEAFF.

This clone has more than one count but fewer than ten. This chain uses TRBV25-1 with TRBJ2-3; D gene unclear. Germline lookup yields CDR1 MGHDK and CDR2 SYGVNS. V was cut by 8 bases and J by 6 bases, with 15 bases left in between. This CDR3 is built from 13 residues. Here the CDR3 reads CASPPNGRDTQYF. The CDR3 nucleotides are TGTGCCAGCCCCCCTAATGGCAGGGATACGCAGTATTTT.

V is TRBV10-3 and J is TRBJ2-1; perhaps TRBD1 as D (5 bases). The V end lost 0 bases, the J end lost 8 bases, and 20 bases lay between the germline ends. This CDR3 has 17 amino acids. Germline V gives CDR1 ENHRY, CDR2 SYGVKD. The DNA of the CDR3 is TGTGCCATCAGTGAGTCGGCTTTTCGGCAGGGTCTTTATGAGCAGTTCTTC. It translates to CAISESAFRQGLYEQFF.

This clone was detected a few times. CDR3 nucleotides: TGTGCCAGCCATCCGGGGGACAGGGGTTACAATGAGCAGTTCTTC. This encodes CASHPGDRGYNEQFF. V and J are TRBV18 and TRBJ2-1; 10 nucleotides match TRBD1. Germline V lookup: CDR1 KGHSH, CDR2 LQKENI. CDR3 length: 15 amino acids. J gave up 4 bases and V 8 bases, and 8 bases lay outside the gene matches. The complete variable domain, with remaining parts taken from reference TRBV18 and TRBJ2-1, reads NAGVMQNPRHLVRRRGQEARLRCSPMKGHSHVYWYRQLPEEGLKFMVYLQKENIIDESGMPKERFSAEFPKEGPSILRIQQVVRGDSAAYFCASHPGDRGYNEQFFGPGTRLTVL.

Turning to this clone: In the same sample, other DNA sequences code for this CDR3. The chain has TRBV18 and TRBJ1-5; TRBD1 is a possible D gene (5 bases). Germline V gene lookup returns CDR1 KGHSH and CDR2 LQKENI. The CDR3 has 14 residues. V was shortened by 2 bases and J by 2 bases, with 7 bases between the two germline ends. In DNA form, the CDR3 reads TGTGCCAGCTCACCATCGGGGGGCAATCAGCCCCAGCATTTT. This codes for CASSPSGGNQPQHF.

The gene calls are TRBV18 and TRBJ1-1; D ambiguous. CDR1 is KGHSH, CDR2 LQKENI, per germline. CDR3 length: 15 residues. V was clipped by 2 bases and J by 1 base, with 11 bases between them. In nucleotides, the CDR3 is TGTGCCAGCTCACCAGGGCGGGTTGGGAACACTGAAGCTTTCTTT. This sequence encodes CASSPGRVGNTEAFF.

This clone was detected a few times. The chain employs TRBV5-6 and TRBJ2-5; 7 bases are a match to TRBD2. Losses at the gene ends were 2 bases for V and 4 bases for J; bases not matched to a gene: 5. This CDR3 is 14 amino acids long. Germline V gene data show CDR1 as SGHDT and CDR2 as YYEEEE. CDR3: CASSFLAVGETQYF. In DNA form, the CDR3 reads TGTGCCAGCAGCTTCCTAGCGGTGGGAGAGACCCAGTACTTC. Based on the CDR3 plus reference TRBV5-6 and TRBJ2-5, the full variable domain is DAGVTQSPTHLIKTRGQQVTLRCSPKSGHDTVSWYQQALGQGPQFIFQYYEEEERQRGNFPDRFSGHQFPNYSSELNVNALLLGDSALYLCASSFLAVGETQYFGPGTRLLVL.

About this clone: A junction end diverges from the germline sequence, so it may reflect a read error. The chain joins TRBV7-9 to TRBJ2-7; the D call may be TRBD1 or TRBD2 (5 bases each). This CDR3 comprises 15 residues. The germline CDR1 and CDR2 sequences are SEHNR and FQNEAQ (reference sequence). The CDR3 DNA sequence: TGCGCCAGCAGCCAAGCCGGGACCGCGAGCTACGAGCAGTACTTC. It translates to CASSQAGTASYEQYF.

This clone was detected a few times. V gene TRBV7-9 combines with J gene TRBJ1-5; D is uncertain. The germline V and J ends were trimmed by 5 bases and 3 bases, with 14 bases remaining between them. CDR1 is SEHNR, CDR2 FQNEAQ, per germline (reference sequence). This CDR3 region has 15 residues. This CDR3 reads CASSRRDSDNQPQHF. The CDR3 region has the DNA TGTGCCAGCAGCCGAAGGGATTCGGACAATCAGCCCCAGCATTTT.

This chain uses TRBV4-2 with TRBJ2-1; perhaps D is TRBD1 or TRBD2 (5 bases each). There are 13 residues in the CDR3. Trimming removed 0 bases at V and 15 bases at J, with 15 bases between. The germline V gene has CDR1 LGHNA and CDR2 YNFKEQ. The CDR3: CASSQDRDLGRFF. The CDR3 nucleotides read TGTGCCAGCAGCCAAGACCGGGACCTCGGGCGGTTCTTC.